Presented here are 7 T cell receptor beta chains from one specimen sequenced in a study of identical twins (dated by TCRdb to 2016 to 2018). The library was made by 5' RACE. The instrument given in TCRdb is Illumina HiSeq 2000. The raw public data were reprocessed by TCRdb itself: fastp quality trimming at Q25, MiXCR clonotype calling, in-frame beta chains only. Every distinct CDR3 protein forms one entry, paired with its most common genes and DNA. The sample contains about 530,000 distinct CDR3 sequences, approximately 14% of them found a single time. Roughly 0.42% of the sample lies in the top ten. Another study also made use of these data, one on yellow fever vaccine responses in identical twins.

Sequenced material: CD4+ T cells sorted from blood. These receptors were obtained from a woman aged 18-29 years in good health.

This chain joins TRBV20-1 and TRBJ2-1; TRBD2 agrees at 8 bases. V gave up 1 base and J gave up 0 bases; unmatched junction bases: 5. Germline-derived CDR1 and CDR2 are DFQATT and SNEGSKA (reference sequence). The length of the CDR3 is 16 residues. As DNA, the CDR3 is TGCAGTGCTAGAGCGGGGGGGGGATACTCCTACAATGAGCAGTTCTTC. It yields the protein CSARAGGGYSYNEQFF.

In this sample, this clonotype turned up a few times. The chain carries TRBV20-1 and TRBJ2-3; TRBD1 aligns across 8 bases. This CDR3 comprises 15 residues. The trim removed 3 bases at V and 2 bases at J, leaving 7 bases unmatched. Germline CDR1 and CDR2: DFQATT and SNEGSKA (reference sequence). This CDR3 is CSARETGGNTDTQYF. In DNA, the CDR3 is TGCAGTGCTAGGGAAACAGGGGGGAACACAGATACGCAGTATTTT.

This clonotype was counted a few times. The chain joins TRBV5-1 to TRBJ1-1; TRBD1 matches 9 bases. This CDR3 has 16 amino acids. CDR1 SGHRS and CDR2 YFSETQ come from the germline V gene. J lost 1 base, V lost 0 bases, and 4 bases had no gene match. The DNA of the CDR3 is TGCGCCAGCAGCTTGGGAGGGACAGGGAGGAACACTGAAGCTTTCTTT. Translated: CASSLGGTGRNTEAFF.

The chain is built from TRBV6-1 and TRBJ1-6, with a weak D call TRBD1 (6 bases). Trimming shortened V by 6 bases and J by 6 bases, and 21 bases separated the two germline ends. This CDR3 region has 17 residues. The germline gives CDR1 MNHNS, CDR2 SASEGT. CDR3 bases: TGTGCCAGCAGACCCACCTTTTCCACAGGGACTAATTCACCCCTCCACTTT. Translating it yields CASRPTFSTGTNSPLHF.

CDR3 bases: TGTGCCAGCAGCCGAACGTCGGGCCCAGATACGCAGTATTTT. Protein: CASSRTSGPDTQYF. The chain carries TRBV7-7 and TRBJ2-3; the D is unclear. CDR3 length: 14 residues. V was shortened by 5 bases and J by 4 bases, with 13 bases between the two germline ends. Per germline, CDR1 SSHAT and CDR2 FNYEAQ (reference sequence).

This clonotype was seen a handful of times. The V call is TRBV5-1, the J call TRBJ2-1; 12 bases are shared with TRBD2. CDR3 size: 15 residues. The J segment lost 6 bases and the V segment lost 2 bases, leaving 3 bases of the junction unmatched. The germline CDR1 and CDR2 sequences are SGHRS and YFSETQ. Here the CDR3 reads CASSLTSGGLNEQFF. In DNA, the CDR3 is TGCGCCAGCAGCTTAACTAGCGGGGGGCTCAATGAGCAGTTCTTC.

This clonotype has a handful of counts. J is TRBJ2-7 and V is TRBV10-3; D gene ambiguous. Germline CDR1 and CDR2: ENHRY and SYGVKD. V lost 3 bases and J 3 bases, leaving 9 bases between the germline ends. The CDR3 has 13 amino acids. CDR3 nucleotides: TGTGCCATCAGTGAAGGCAGGAACTACGAGCAGTACGTC. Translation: CAISEGRNYEQYV.